This TCR beta chain was identified in a study of blood T cell repertoires in COVID-19. Study information: Both acute and convalescent COVID-19 samples were obtained from the United States, Italy and Spain.

The CDR3 runs to 16 residues. The V gene lost 7 bases and the J gene lost 0 bases, with 19 bases spanning the gap. Looked up from germline, CDR1 is LNHDA and CDR2 is SQIVND (reference sequence). In its sample, this clone was seen a few times. The authors' processing: Quantification of nucleated cells was approximated via reference gene primer amplification. This table comes from immunoSEQ multiplex PCR, and its TCRdb copy is limited to in-frame clones, with some not included. The V and J calls and clone size come from that table; D and trimming were worked out from the DNA. The data hold 200,000 to 300,000 clones, with approximately 90% observed a single time.

The specimen was peripheral blood. The TCR sequence derives from a man aged 55 to 70 who had recovered from COVID-19. The chain has TRBV19 and TRBJ2-7, with D perhaps TRBD1 (6 bases). CDR3 DNA: TGTGCCAGTAAGGCGGAGTGGGGGACAAACTCCTACGAGCAGTACTTC. Translating it yields CASKAEWGTNSYEQYF. The whole variable domain, filled in from reference TRBV19 and TRBJ2-7, reads DGGITQSPKYLFRKEGQNVTLSCEQNLNHDAMYWYRQDPGQGLRLIYYSQIVNDFQKGDIAEGYSVSREKKESFPLTVTSAQKNPTAFYLCASKAEWGTNSYEQYFGPGTRLTVT.